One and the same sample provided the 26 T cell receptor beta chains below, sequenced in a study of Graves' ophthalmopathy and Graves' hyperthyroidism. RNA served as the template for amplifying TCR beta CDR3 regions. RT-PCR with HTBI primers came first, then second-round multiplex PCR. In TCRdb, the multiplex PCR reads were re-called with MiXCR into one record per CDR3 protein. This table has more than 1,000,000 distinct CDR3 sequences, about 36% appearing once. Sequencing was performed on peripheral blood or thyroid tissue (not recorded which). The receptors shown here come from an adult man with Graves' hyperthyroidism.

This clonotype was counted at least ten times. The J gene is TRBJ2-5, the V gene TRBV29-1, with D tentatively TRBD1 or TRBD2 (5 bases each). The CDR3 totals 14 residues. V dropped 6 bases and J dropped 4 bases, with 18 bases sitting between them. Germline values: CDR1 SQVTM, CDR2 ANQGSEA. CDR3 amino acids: CSVRGRKTRETQYF. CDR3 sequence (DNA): TGCAGCGTGAGGGGCCGTAAGACACGAGAGACCCAGTACTTC.

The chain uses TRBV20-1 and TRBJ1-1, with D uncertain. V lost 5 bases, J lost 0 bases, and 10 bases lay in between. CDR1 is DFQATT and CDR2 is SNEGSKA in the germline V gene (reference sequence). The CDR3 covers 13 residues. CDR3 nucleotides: TGCAGTGCTCCCCGCCGGATGAACACTGAAGCTTTCTTT. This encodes CSAPRRMNTEAFF.

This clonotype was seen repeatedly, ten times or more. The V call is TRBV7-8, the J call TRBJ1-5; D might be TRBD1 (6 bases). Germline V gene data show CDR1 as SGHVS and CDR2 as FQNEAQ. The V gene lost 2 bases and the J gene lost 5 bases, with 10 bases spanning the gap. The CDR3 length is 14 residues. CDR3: CASSLLAGDQPQHF. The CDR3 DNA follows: TGTGCCAGCAGCTTATTGGCAGGGGATCAGCCCCAGCATTTT.

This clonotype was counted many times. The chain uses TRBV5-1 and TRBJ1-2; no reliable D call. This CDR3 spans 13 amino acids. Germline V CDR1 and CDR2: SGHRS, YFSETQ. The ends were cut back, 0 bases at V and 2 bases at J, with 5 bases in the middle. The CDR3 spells CASSLAENYGYTF. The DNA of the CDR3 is TGCGCCAGCAGCTTGGCAGAGAACTATGGCTACACCTTC.

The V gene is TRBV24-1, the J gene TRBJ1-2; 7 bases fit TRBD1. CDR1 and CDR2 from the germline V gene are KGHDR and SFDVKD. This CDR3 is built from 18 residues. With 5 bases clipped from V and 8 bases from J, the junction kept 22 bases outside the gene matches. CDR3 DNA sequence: TGTGCCACCAGTGCCAGCTCCGTGGACAGGTTAGGACGCTACGGCTACACCTTC. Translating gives CATSASSVDRLGRYGYTF.

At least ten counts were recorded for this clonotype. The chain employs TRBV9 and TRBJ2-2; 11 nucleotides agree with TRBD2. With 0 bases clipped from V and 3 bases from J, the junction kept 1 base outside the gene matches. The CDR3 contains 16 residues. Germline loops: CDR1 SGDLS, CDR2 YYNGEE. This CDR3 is CASSVDSGRDTGELFF. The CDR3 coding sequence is TGTGCCAGCAGCGTAGATAGCGGGAGGGACACCGGGGAGCTGTTTTTT.

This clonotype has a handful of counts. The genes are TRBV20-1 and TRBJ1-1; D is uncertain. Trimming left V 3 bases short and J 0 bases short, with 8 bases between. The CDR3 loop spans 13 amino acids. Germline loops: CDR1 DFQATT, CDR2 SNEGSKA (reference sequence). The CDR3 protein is CSARVNMNTEAFF. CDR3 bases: TGCAGTGCTAGGGTTAACATGAACACTGAAGCTTTCTTT.

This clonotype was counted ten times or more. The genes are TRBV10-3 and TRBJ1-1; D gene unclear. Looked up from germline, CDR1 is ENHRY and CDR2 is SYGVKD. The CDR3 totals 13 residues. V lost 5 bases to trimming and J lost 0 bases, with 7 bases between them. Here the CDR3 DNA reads TGTGCCATCAGTCTGAGCGTGAACACTGAAGCTTTCTTT. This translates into CAISLSVNTEAFF.

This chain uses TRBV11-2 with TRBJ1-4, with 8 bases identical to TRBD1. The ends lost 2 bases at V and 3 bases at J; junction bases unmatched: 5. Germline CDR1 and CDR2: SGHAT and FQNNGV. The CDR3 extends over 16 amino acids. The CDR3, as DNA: TGTGCCAGCAGCTTACGAAGGACAGGGTCTAATGAAAAACTGTTTTTT. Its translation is CASSLRRTGSNEKLFF. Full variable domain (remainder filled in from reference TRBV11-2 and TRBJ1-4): EAGVAQSPRYKIIEKRQSVAFWCNPISGHATLYWYQQILGQGPKLLIQFQNNGVVDDSQLPKDRFSAERLKGVDSTLKIQPAKLEDSAVYLCASSLRRTGSNEKLFFGSGTQLSVL.

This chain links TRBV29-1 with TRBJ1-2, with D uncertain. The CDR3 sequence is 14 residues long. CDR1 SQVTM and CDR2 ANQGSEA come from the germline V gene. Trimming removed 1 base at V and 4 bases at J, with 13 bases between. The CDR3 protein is CSVEAGGGAYGYTF. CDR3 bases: TGCAGCGTTGAAGCAGGTGGCGGCGCCTATGGCTACACCTTC.

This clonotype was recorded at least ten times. The CDR3 nucleotides are TGTGCCATCACGGGGGCGAACACCGGGGAGCTGTTTTTT. Amino acids: CAITGANTGELFF. The V and J genes are TRBV10-3 and TRBJ2-2; D may be TRBD2 (6 bases). The CDR3 has 13 residues. V was pared by 7 bases and J by 0 bases, with 6 bases between. CDR1 and CDR2 from the germline V gene are ENHRY and SYGVKD.

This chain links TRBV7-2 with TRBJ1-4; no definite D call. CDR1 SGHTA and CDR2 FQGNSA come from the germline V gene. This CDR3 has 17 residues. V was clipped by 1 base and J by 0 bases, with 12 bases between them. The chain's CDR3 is CASSLELWEATNEKLFF. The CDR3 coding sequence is TGTGCCAGCAGCTTAGAACTTTGGGAAGCAACTAATGAAAAACTGTTTTTT.

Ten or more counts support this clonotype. CDR3 region: CASTPKKGDNYFTEAFF. CDR3 DNA sequence: TGTGCCAGCACCCCAAAGAAAGGGGACAACTATTTCACTGAAGCTTTCTTT. This chain joins TRBV2 and TRBJ1-1; possibly TRBD1 for D (6 bases). Trimming stripped 7 bases from V and 4 bases from J, with 25 bases between. The germline V gene encodes CDR1 SNHLY and CDR2 FYNNEI. This CDR3 has 17 residues.

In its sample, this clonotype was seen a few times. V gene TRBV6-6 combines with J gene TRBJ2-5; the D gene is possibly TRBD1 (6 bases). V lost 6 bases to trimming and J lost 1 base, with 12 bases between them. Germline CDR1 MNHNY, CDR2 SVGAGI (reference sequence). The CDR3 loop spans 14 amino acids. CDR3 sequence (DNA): TGTGCCAGCAGCCGGGACATACTCCAAGAGACCCAGTACTTC. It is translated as CASSRDILQETQYF.

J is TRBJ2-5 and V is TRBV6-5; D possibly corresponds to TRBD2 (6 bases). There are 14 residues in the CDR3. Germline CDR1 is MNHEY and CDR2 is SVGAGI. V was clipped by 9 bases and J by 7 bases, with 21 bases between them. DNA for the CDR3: TGTGCCAGTGCAACAAGACTAGGACGGGGGACCCAGTACTTC. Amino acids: CASATRLGRGTQYF.

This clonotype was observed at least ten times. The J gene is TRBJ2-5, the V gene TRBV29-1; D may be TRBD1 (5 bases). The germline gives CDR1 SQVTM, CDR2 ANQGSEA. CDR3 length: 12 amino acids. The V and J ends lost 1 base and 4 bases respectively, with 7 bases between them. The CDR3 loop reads CSVEVRVETQYF. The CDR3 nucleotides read TGCAGCGTTGAAGTCAGGGTAGAGACCCAGTACTTC.

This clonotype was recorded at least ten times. The CDR3 here is CSTRASEQETQYF. The CDR3 nucleotides read TGCAGTACGCGGGCTAGCGAGCAAGAGACCCAGTACTTC. The chain couples TRBV20-1 to TRBJ2-5; possible D gene TRBD2, 6 bases. V lost 8 bases and J lost 2, with 15 bases in between. The CDR3 has 13 residues. CDR1 and CDR2 from the germline V gene are DFQATT and SNEGSKA (reference sequence).

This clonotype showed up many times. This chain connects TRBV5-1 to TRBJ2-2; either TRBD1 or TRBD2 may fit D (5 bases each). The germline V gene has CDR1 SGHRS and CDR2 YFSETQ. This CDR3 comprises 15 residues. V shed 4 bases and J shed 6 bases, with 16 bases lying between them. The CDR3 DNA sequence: TGCGCCAGCAGCCTCCCGGGGCTGGGGGCCGGGGAGCTGTTTTTT. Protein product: CASSLPGLGAGELFF.

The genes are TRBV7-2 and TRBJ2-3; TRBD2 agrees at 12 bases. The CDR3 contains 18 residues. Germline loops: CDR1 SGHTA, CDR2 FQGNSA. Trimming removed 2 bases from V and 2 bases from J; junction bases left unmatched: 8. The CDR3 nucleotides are TGTGCCAGCAGCTTATCCGGGGCTAGCGGGAGGGCCACAGATACGCAGTATTTT. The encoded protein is CASSLSGASGRATDTQYF.

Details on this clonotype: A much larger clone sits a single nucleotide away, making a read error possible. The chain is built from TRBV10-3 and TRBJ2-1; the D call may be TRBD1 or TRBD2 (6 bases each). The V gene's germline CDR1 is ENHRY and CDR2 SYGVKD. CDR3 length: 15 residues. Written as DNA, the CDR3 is TGTGCCAGCAGTCGCACAGGGACTCCGGGCTACGAGCAGTTCTTC. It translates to CASSRTGTPGYEQFF.

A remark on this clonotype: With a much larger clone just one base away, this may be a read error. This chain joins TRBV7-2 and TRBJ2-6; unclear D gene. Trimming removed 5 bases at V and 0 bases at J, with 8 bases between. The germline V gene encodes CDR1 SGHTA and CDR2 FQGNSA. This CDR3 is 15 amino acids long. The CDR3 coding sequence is TGTGCCAGCAGCCATCCTGACTCTGGGGCCAACGTCCTGACTTTC. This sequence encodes CASSHPDSGANVLTF.

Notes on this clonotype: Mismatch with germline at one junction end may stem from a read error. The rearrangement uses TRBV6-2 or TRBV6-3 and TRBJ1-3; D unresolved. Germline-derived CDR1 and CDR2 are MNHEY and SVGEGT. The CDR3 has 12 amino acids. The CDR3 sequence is CASRASGNTTYF. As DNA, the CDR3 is TGTGCCAGCAGAGCCTCTGGAAACACCACATATTTT.

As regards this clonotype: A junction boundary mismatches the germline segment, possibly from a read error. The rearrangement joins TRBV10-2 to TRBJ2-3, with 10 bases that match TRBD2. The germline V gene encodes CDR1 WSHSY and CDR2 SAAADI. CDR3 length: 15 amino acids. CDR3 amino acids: CASSALAGSVDTQYF. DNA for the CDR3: TGTGCCAGCAGTGCACTAGCGGGAAGCGTAGATACGCAGTATTTT.

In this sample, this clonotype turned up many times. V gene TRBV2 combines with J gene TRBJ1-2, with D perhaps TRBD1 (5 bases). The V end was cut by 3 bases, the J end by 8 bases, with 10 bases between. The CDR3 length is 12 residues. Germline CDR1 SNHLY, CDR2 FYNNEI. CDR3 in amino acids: CASSDWGGGYTF. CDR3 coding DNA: TGTGCCAGCAGTGACTGGGGCGGAGGCTACACCTTC.

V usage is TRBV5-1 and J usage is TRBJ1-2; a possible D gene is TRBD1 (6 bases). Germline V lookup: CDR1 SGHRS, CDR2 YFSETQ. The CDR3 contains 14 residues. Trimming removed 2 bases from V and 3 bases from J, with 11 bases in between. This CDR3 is CASSFLQGDYGYTF. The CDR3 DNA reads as TGCGCCAGCAGCTTCTTACAGGGAGACTATGGCTACACCTTC.

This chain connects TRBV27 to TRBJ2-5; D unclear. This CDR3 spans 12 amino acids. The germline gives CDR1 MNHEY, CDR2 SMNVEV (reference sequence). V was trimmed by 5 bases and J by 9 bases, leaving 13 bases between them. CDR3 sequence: CASSPQRGAQYF. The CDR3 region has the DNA TGTGCCAGCAGTCCACAGAGAGGCGCCCAGTACTTC.